These 13 T cell receptor beta chains came from one sample sequenced in a study of glioma-infiltrating T cells after dendritic cell vaccination. Only in-frame clones appear in the TCRdb table, and some are missing; sequencing was by immunoSEQ multiplex PCR. The sample includes 90,000 to 100,000 clones, roughly three quarters of them seen just once. The sample consisted of blood, taken before dendritic cell vaccination. These receptors came from a human donor with glioblastoma.

V and J are TRBV2 and TRBJ2-2; 7 bases align to TRBD1. CDR1 is SNHLY and CDR2 is FYNNEI in the germline V gene. The CDR3 length is 13 residues. The ends lost 4 bases at V and 7 bases at J; junction bases unmatched: 3. Written as DNA, the CDR3 is TGTGCCAGCAGTGGACAGGGAGTCGGGGAGCTGTTTTTT. This codes for CASSGQGVGELFF.

The CDR3 DNA reads TGCGCCAGCAGCCTCCGGGACAGAGCTGGAAACACCATATATTTT. Translating it yields CASSLRDRAGNTIYF. The chain is built from TRBV4-1 and TRBJ1-3; 7 bases are shared with TRBD1. CDR3 length: 15 residues. The trim removed 4 bases at V and 2 bases at J, leaving 5 bases unmatched. The germline gives CDR1 MGHRA, CDR2 YSYEKL.

The chain couples TRBV5-1 to TRBJ1-2; D may be TRBD1 (5 bases). V lost 6 bases and J lost 2, with 14 bases in between. The CDR3 has 14 residues. Germline V gene data show CDR1 as SGHRS and CDR2 as YFSETQ. The CDR3 nucleotides read TGCGCCAGCATCCCCTGGCCAGGGAACTATGGCTACACCTTC. This encodes CASIPWPGNYGYTF.

The genes are TRBV7-8 and TRBJ2-7; 8 bases align to TRBD2. The junction had 18 bases not matched to a gene; V was cut back by 5 bases and J by 3 bases. Germline loops: CDR1 SGHVS, CDR2 FQNEAQ. The CDR3 extends over 18 amino acids. The CDR3 bases are TGTGCCAGCAGCCCGGGACGGAGTCCCAGGCTAGCGGGCTACGAGCAGTACTTC. This encodes CASSPGRSPRLAGYEQYF.

A few counts support this clone. This chain connects TRBV18 to TRBJ1-4; D perhaps matches TRBD1 (5 bases). The CDR3 loop spans 14 amino acids. Germline V gene lookup returns CDR1 KGHSH and CDR2 LQKENI. Deletions cut 3 bases from V and 5 bases from J, with 10 bases between. The CDR3 loop is CASSPGGRNEKLFF. DNA for the CDR3: TGTGCCAGCTCACCGGGGGGTAGAAATGAAAAACTGTTTTTT.

V gene TRBV18 combines with J gene TRBJ2-3; D is unclear. This CDR3 region has 13 residues. Germline V gene data show CDR1 as KGHSH and CDR2 as LQKENI. V was pared by 3 bases and J by 0 bases, with 4 bases between. The CDR3 region has the DNA TGTGCCAGCTCACCCACTAGCACAGATACGCAGTATTTT. This sequence encodes CASSPTSTDTQYF.

This clone was counted at least ten times. The rearrangement joins TRBV6-5 to TRBJ1-3; TRBD1 might be the D (6 bases). Deletions cut 6 bases from V and 0 bases from J, with 12 bases between. The CDR3 runs 15 residues. CDR1 and CDR2 from the germline V gene are MNHEY and SVGAGI. The CDR3 nucleotides read TGTGCCAGCAGGACAACAGGGTCCTCTGGAAACACCATATATTTT. It is translated as CASRTTGSSGNTIYF.

This clone was detected once. Here the CDR3 DNA reads TGTGCCAGCAGCTTAGCAGGGCTCGGTACGCAGTATTTT. Translating gives CASSLAGLGTQYF. The rearrangement joins TRBV11-2 to TRBJ2-3; tentative D call: TRBD1 (5 bases). V was shortened by 1 base and J by 8 bases, with 10 bases between the two germline ends. The V gene's germline CDR1 is SGHAT and CDR2 FQNNGV. CDR3 length: 13 residues.

The chain employs TRBV5-4 and TRBJ2-2; D is uncertain. This CDR3 spans 12 amino acids. V lost 2 bases, J lost 5 bases, and 4 bases lay in between. Germline V gene data show CDR1 as SGHNT and CDR2 as YYREEE (reference sequence). The CDR3 loop reads CASSFLTGELFF. DNA of the CDR3: TGTGCCAGCAGCTTCCTTACCGGGGAGCTGTTTTTT.

This clone has only a few counts. The rearrangement uses TRBV28 and TRBJ2-2; perhaps TRBD2 as D (6 bases). Germline V CDR1 and CDR2: MDHEN, SYDVKM. The V and J ends lost 5 bases and 5 bases respectively, with 12 bases between them. The CDR3 has 14 residues. The CDR3, as DNA: TGTGCCAGCAGTACCGATGGGGGGACCGGGGAGCTGTTTTTT. Its protein product is CASSTDGGTGELFF.

The V gene is TRBV10-3, the J gene TRBJ1-2; D is ambiguous. Trimming shortened V by 3 bases and J by 8 bases, and 13 bases separated the two germline ends. The CDR3 covers 13 residues. Germline values: CDR1 ENHRY, CDR2 SYGVKD. This CDR3 is CAISDEGLGGYTF. In nucleotides, the CDR3 is TGTGCCATCAGTGATGAGGGCTTGGGCGGCTACACCTTC.

This clone was picked up a small number of times. CDR3 residues: CASSLTSGANNEQFF. In nucleotides, the CDR3 is TGTGCCAGCAGTCTCACTAGCGGGGCTAACAATGAGCAGTTCTTC. V gene TRBV28 combines with J gene TRBJ2-1; the match to TRBD2 covers 10 bases. Germline-derived CDR1 and CDR2 are MDHEN and SYDVKM. The V gene end was trimmed by 5 bases and the J gene end by 5 bases; junction bases not matched to a gene: 6. There are 15 residues in the CDR3.

There are a few counts of this clone. The V call is TRBV2, the J call TRBJ2-7, with unresolved D. Germline loops: CDR1 SNHLY, CDR2 FYNNEI. Trimming stripped 6 bases from V and 3 bases from J, with 6 bases between. The CDR3 is 11 amino acids. The CDR3 loop reads CASSPVYEQYF. Written as DNA, the CDR3 is TGTGCCAGCAGCCCAGTCTACGAGCAGTACTTC.